Shown below are 7 T cell receptor beta chains from a single sample sequenced in a study of cytomegalovirus exposure and HLA in healthy donors. This PCR relied on a set of 60 Vbeta primers and 13 Jbeta primers. Sequencing was performed with immunoSEQ multiplex PCR; in TCRdb, only in-frame clones are kept and a portion is missing. Of 150,000 or so clones in the sample, over 75% were seen once. Material: PBMCs. The receptors come from a man aged 30-40 years in good health and CMV-seropositive.

The rearrangement joins TRBV14 to TRBJ2-7; weak D call: TRBD1 (5 bases). Germline CDR1 and CDR2: SGHDN and FVKESK. Trimming stripped 2 bases from V and 4 bases from J, with 15 bases between. The CDR3 length is 15 residues. Here the CDR3 DNA reads TGTGCCAGCAGCCAATATCAGGGCAATCTATACGAGCAGTACTTC. It codes for CASSQYQGNLYEQYF.

The chain joins TRBV5-4 to TRBJ2-2, with TRBD2 identical over 9 bases. Germline V gene data show CDR1 as SGHNT and CDR2 as YYREEE (reference sequence). Losses at the gene ends were 2 bases for V and 5 bases for J; bases not matched to a gene: 4. CDR3 length: 15 residues. CDR3 region: CASSLAGGATGELFF. The CDR3 region has the DNA TGTGCCAGCAGCTTAGCGGGGGGAGCGACCGGGGAGCTGTTTTTT. The complete variable domain, with remaining parts taken from reference TRBV5-4 and TRBJ2-2, reads ETGVTQSPTHLIKTRGQQVTLRCSSQSGHNTVSWYQQALGQGPQFIFQYYREEENGRGNFPPRFSGLQFPNYSSELNVNALELDDSALYLCASSLAGGATGELFFGEGSRLTVL.

In its sample, this clone was seen a few times. The rearrangement joins TRBV6-6 to TRBJ1-1; D is ambiguous. Looked up from germline, CDR1 is MNHNY and CDR2 is SVGAGI (reference sequence). Trimming took off 6 bases at V and 1 base at J, with 6 bases between the two ends. CDR3 length equals 12 residues. The CDR3 sequence: CASRKQNTEAFF. CDR3 nucleotide sequence: TGTGCCAGCAGGAAACAGAACACTGAAGCTTTCTTT.

The chain combines TRBV7-9 with TRBJ1-3; D perhaps matches TRBD1 (5 bases). The CDR3 sequence is 14 residues long. The V gene lost 4 bases and the J gene lost 5 bases, with 12 bases spanning the gap. Germline V CDR1 and CDR2: SEHNR, FQNEAQ (reference sequence). The CDR3 region has the DNA TGTGCCAGCAGCTACATGGGGGGGAGAAACACCATATATTTT. Translation: CASSYMGGRNTIYF.

The CDR3 coding sequence is TGTGCCAGCAGCACGGCCCTGGGGCGTGATACGCAGTATTTT. It specifies CASSTALGRDTQYF. The rearrangement joins TRBV5-4 to TRBJ2-3; D is perhaps TRBD1 (5 bases). The germline gives CDR1 SGHNT, CDR2 YYREEE (reference sequence). Trimming removed 4 bases from V and 6 bases from J, with 15 bases in between. CDR3 length equals 14 residues. The full variable domain, its missing parts supplied by reference TRBV5-4 and TRBJ2-3, is ETGVTQSPTHLIKTRGQQVTLRCSSQSGHNTVSWYQQALGQGPQFIFQYYREEENGRGNFPPRFSGLQFPNYSSELNVNALELDDSALYLCASSTALGRDTQYFGPGTRLTVL.

The rearrangement uses TRBV28 and TRBJ1-2; D is unclear. Germline values: CDR1 MDHEN, CDR2 SYDVKM. Trimming left V 4 bases short and J 3 bases short, with 12 bases between. The CDR3 sequence is 14 residues long. The CDR3: CASSSDIMDYGYTF. CDR3 sequence (DNA): TGTGCCAGCAGTTCAGACATCATGGACTATGGCTACACCTTC.

The chain employs TRBV4-3 and TRBJ2-6; a possible D gene is TRBD1 (9 bases). Deletions cut 2 bases from V and 4 bases from J, with 21 bases between. The CDR3 covers 19 residues. CDR1 is LGHNA, CDR2 YSLEER, per germline. In DNA, the CDR3 is TGCGCCAGCAGCCAATATTTAGCGGGACAGGGTACGGGGGCCAACGTCCTGACTTTC. This gives the protein CASSQYLAGQGTGANVLTF.